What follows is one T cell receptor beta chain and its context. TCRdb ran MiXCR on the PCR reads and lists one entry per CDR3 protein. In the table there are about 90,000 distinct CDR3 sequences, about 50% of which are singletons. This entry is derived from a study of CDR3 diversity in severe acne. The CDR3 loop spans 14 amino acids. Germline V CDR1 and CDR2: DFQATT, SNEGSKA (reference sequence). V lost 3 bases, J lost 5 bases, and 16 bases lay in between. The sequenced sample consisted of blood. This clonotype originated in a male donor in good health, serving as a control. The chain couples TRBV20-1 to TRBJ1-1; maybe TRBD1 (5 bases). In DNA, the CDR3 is TGCAGTGCTAGCCCCAGTAAGGGGCGGACTGAAGCTTTCTTT. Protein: CSASPSKGRTEAFF.